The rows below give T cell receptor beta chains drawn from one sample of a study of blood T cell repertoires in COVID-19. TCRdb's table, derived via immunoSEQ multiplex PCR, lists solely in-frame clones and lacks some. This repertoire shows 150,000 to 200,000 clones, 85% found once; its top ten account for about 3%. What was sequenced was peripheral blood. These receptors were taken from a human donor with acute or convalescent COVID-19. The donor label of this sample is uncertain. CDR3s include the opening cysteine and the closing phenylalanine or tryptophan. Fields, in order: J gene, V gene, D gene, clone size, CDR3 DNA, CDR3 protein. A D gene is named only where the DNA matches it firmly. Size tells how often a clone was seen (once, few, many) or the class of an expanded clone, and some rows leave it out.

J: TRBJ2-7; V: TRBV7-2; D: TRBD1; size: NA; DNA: TGTGCCAGCAGCTCCAACGGACAGGTTACCTACGAGCAGTACTTC; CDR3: CASSSNGQVTYEQYF
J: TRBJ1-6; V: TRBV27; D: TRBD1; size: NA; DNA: TGTGCCAGCAGTCCACGACAGGGCTCATCGTCACCCCTCCACTTT; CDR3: CASSPRQGSSSPLHF
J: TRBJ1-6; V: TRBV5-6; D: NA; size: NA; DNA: TGTGCCAGCAGCTTACGTCCCGGGACATGGTCCTATAATTCACCCCTCCACTTT; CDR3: CASSLRPGTWSYNSPLHF
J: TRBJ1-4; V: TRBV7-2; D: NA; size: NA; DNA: TGTGCCAGCAGCTCCACTTCCCAGGGAATTAATGAAAAACTGTTTTTT; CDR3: CASSSTSQGINEKLFF
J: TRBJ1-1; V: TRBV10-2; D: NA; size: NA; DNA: TGCGCCAGCAGATCGGTCAGGGGCGGAAACACTGAAGCTTTCTTT; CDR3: CASRSVRGGNTEAFF
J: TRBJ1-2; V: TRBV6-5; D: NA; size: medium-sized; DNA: TGTGCCAGCAGTTACCCGAGTGGTTATGGCTACACCTTC; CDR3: CASSYPSGYGYTF
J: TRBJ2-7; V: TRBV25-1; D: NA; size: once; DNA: TGTGCCAGTCTGAAGGGGGGGAGCGACGAGCAGTACTTC; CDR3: CASLKGGSDEQYF
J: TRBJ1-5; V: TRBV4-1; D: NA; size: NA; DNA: TGCGCCAGCAGCCACGCCCCAGGGAATCAGCCCCAGCATTTT; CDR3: CASSHAPGNQPQHF
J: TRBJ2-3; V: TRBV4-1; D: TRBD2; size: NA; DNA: TGCGCCAGCAGCCAGATTGTGCCGATAGCGGGGGGGGATCATACGCAGTATTTT; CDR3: CASSQIVPIAGGDHTQYF
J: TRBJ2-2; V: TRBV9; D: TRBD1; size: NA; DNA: TGTGCCAGCCAAACCGGGACAGGGGGCACCGGGGAGCTGTTTTTT; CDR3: CASQTGTGGTGELFF
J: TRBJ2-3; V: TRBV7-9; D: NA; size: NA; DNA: TGTGCCATCCCGGGCAGGGCGGGCACAGATACGCAGTATTTT; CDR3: CAIPGRAGTDTQYF
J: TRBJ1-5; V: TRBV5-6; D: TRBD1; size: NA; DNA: TGTGCCAGCAGCTTGCGGCGGACAGGGCTTAGCAATCAGCCCCAGCATTTT; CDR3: CASSLRRTGLSNQPQHF
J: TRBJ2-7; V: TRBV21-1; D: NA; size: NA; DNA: TGTGCCAGCAGCACTTTAATACGGGACTCCAACTACGAGCAGTACTTC; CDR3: CASSTLIRDSNYEQYF
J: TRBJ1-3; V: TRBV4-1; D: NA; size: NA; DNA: TGCGCCAGCAGCCAAGATCGACAGACTGGAAACACCATATATTTT; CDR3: CASSQDRQTGNTIYF
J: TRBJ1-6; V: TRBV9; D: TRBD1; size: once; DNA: TGTGCCAGCAGCGTAGGGGCAAGGGACAGGAATTCACCCCTCCACTTT; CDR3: CASSVGARDRNSPLHF
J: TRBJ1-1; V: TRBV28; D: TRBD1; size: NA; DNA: TGTGCCAGCAGTATTCCCGGGACAGGGGCTCCCCAAGCTTTCTTT; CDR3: CASSIPGTGAPQAFF
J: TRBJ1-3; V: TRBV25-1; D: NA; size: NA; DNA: TGTGCCAGCAGTGAAAACAGGCTTGCTAGGTCTGGAAACACCATATATTTT; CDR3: CASSENRLARSGNTIYF
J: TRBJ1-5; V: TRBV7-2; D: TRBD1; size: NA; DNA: TGTGCCAGCAGCTTAAATAGGGGGCGCAATCAGCCCCAGCATTTT; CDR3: CASSLNRGRNQPQHF
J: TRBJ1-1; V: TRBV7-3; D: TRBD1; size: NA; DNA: TGTGCCAGCAGCTTAAGACAGGGGAACACTGAAGCTTTCTTT; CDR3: CASSLRQGNTEAFF
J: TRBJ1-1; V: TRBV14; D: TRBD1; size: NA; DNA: TGTGCCAGCAGCCTTCGACAGGGGTTAAGGAACACTGAAGCTTTCTTT; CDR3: CASSLRQGLRNTEAFF
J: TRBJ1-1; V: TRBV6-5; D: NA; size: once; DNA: TGTGCCAGCAGCCGGACCGGGACTGGGAACACTGAAGCTTTCTTT; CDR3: CASSRTGTGNTEAFF
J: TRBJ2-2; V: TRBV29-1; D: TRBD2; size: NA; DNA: TGCAGCGCCTGGAGGATCGGGGGGGGCCAGAACACCGGGGAGCTGTTTTTT; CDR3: CSAWRIGGGQNTGELFF
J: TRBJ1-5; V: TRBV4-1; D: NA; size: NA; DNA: TGCGCCAGCAGCCAAGATACAGGCCGGAGCAATCAGCCCCAGCATTTT; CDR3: CASSQDTGRSNQPQHF
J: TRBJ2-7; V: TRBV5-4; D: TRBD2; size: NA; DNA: TGTGCCAGCAGCTTGGGGGGAGCGGGGGATTCCTACGAGCAGTACTTC; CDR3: CASSLGGAGDSYEQYF
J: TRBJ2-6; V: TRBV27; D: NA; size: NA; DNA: TGTGCCAGCAGTTTACTAAGGGGTTCTGGGGCCAACGTCCTGACTTTC; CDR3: CASSLLRGSGANVLTF
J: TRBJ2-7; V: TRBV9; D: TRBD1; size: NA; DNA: TGTGCCAGCAGCACCGGGGACAGCTACTACGAGCAGTACTTC; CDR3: CASSTGDSYYEQYF
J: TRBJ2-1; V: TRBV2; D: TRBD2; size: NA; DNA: TGTGCCAGCAGTGGGCGAAGCGGGGGGGCCTCTGAGCAGTTCTTC; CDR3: CASSGRSGGASEQFF
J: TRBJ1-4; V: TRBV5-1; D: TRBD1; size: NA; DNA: TGCGCCAGCAGCTTGGGCACAGGACAGGGTAGTGAAAAACTGTTTTTT; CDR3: CASSLGTGQGSEKLFF
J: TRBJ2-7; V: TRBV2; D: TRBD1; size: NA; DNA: TGTGCCAGCAGTGAACAGGGGGTATCCTACGAGCAGTACTTC; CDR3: CASSEQGVSYEQYF
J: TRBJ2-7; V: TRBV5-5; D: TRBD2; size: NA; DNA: TGTGCCAGCAGCTGGGCCGGGACTAGCAGTTACGAGCAGTACTTC; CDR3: CASSWAGTSSYEQYF
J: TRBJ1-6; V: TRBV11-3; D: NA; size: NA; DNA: TGTGCCAGCAGCTTAAAGGGGGGGGACGCCGGCCCCCTCCACTTT; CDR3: CASSLKGGDAGPLHF
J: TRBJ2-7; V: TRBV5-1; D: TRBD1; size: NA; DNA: TGCGCCAGCACAAGGACAGGGGGGTCCTACGAGCAGTACTTC; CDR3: CASTRTGGSYEQYF